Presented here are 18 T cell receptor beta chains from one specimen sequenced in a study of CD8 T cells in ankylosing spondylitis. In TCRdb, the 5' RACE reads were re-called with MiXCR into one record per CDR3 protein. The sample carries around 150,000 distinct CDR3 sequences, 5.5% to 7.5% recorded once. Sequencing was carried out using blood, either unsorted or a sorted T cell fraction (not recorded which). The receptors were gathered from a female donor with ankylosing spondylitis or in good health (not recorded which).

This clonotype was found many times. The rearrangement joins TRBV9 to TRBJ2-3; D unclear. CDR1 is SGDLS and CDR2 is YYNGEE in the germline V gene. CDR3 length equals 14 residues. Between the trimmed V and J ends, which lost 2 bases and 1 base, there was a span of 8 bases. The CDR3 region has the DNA TGTGCCAGCAGCGTTGGGGAAGGCACAGATACGCAGTATTTT. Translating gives CASSVGEGTDTQYF.

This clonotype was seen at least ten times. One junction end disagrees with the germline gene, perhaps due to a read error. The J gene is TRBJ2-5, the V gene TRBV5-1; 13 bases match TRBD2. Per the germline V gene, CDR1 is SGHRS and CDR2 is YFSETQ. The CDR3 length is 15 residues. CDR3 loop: CASSLGLAGQETQYF. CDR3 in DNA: TGCGCCAGCAGTTTGGGACTAGCGGGGCAAGAGACCCAGTACTTC.

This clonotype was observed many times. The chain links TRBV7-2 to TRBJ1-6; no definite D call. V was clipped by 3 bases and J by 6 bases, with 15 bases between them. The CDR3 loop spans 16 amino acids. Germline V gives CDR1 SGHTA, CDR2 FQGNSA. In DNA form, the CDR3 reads TGTGCCAGCAGCTTTCCCCGGGGTTATATTAATTCACCCCTCCACTTT. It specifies CASSFPRGYINSPLHF.

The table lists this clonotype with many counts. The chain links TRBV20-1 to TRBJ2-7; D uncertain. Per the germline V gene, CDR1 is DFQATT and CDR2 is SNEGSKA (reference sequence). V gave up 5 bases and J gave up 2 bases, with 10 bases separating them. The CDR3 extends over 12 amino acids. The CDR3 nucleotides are TGCAGTGCTCAGAGTGGGGCCTACGAGCAGTACTTC. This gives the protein CSAQSGAYEQYF.

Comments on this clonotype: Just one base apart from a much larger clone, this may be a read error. DNA of the CDR3: TGTGCCTGCAGCCAAACCGGAAGGTCGGCCTATAATTCACCCCTCCACTTT. Its protein is CACSQTGRSAYNSPLHF. The V and J genes are TRBV3-1 and TRBJ1-6, with D unresolved. Germline lookup yields CDR1 LGHDT and CDR2 YNNKEL (reference sequence). The CDR3 is 17 amino acids.

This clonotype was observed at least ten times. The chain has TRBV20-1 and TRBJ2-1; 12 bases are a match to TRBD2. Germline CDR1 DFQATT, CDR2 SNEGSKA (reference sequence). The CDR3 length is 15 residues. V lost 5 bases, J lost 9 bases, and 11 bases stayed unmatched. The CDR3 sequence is CSARYLAGGLSEQFF. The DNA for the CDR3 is TGCAGTGCTCGGTACCTAGCGGGGGGGCTGAGTGAGCAGTTCTTC.

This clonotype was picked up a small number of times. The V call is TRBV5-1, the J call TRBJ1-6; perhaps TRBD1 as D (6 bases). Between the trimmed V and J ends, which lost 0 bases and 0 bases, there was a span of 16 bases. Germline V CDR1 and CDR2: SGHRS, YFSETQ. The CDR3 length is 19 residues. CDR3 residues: CASSLDSGDLFSYNSPLHF. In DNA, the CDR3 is TGCGCCAGCAGCTTGGATTCAGGGGACCTTTTCTCCTATAATTCACCCCTCCACTTT.

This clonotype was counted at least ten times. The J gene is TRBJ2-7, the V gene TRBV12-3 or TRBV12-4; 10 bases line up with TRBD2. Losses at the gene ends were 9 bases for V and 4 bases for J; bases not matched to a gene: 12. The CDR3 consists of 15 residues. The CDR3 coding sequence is TGTGCCAGGAGGGGAGCGGGGGGGAAGCTTTACGAGCAGTACTTC. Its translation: CARRGAGGKLYEQYF.

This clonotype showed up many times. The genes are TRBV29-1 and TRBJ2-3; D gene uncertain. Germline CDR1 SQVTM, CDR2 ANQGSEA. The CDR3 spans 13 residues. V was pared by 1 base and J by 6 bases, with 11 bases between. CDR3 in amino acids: CSVEVAVIDTQYF. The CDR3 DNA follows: TGCAGCGTTGAAGTGGCAGTAATTGATACGCAGTATTTT.

The chain's CDR3 is CASSQEQGPYEKLFF. The DNA for the CDR3 is TGTGCCAGCAGCCAGGAACAGGGCCCTTATGAAAAACTGTTTTTT. V and J are TRBV3-1 and TRBJ1-4, with D possibly being TRBD1 (6 bases). The CDR3 runs 15 residues. In germline, CDR1 is LGHDT, CDR2 YNNKEL (reference sequence). Trimming pared 3 bases from V and 6 bases from J, leaving 14 bases between. Filled out from reference TRBV3-1 and TRBJ1-4, the complete variable domain reads DTAVSQTPKYLVTQMGNDKSIKCEQNLGHDTMYWYKQDSKKFLKIMFSYNNKELIINETVPNRFSPKSPDKAHLNLHINSLELGDSAVYFCASSQEQGPYEKLFFGSGTQLSVL.

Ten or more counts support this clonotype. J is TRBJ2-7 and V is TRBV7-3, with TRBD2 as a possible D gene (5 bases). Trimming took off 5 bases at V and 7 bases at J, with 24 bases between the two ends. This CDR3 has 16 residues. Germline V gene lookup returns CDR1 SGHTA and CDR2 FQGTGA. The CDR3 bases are TGTGCCAGCAGCCCGTCGGGGAGCGGAGATAGAAAAGAGCAGTACTTC. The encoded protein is CASSPSGSGDRKEQYF.

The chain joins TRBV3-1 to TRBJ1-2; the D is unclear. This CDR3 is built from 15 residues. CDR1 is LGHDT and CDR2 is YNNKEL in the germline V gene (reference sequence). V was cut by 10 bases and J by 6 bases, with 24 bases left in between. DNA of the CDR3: TGTGCCACCACCCAGCACGTCGCGTGGACCCATGGCTACACCTTC. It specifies CATTQHVAWTHGYTF. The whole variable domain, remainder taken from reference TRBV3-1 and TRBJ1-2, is DTAVSQTPKYLVTQMGNDKSIKCEQNLGHDTMYWYKQDSKKFLKIMFSYNNKELIINETVPNRFSPKSPDKAHLNLHINSLELGDSAVYFCATTQHVAWTHGYTFGSGTRLTVV.

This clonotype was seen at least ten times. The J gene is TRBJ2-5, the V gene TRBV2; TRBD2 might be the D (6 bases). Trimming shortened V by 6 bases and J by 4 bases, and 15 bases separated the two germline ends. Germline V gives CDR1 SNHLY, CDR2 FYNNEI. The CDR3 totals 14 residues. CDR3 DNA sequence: TGTGCCAGCAGATCCGGCGTCGGGGGAGAGACCCAGTACTTC. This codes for CASRSGVGGETQYF.

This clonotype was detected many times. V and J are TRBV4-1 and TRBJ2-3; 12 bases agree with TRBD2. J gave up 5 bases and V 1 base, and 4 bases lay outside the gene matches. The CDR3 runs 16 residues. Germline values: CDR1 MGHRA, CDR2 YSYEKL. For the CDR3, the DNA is TGCGCCAGCAGCCAAGCTAGCGGGGGGGCTGTAGATACGCAGTATTTT. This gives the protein CASSQASGGAVDTQYF.

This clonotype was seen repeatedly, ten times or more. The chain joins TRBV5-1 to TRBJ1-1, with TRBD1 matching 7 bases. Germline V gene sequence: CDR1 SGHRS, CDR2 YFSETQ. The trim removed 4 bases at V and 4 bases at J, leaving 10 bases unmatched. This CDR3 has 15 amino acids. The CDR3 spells CASSATTGTGTEAFF. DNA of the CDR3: TGCGCCAGCAGCGCTACGACAGGGACGGGCACTGAAGCTTTCTTT. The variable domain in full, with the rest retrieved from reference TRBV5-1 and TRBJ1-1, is KAGVTQTPRYLIKTRGQQVTLSCSPISGHRSVSWYQQTPGQGLQFLFEYFSETQRNKGNFPGRFSGRQFSNSRSEMNVSTLELGDSALYLCASSATTGTGTEAFFGQGTRLTVV.

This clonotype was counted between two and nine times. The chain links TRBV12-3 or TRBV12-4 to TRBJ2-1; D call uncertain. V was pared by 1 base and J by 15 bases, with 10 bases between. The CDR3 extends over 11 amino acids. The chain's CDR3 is CASSLGGSWFF. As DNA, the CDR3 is TGTGCCAGCAGTTTAGGTGGGTCCTGGTTCTTC.

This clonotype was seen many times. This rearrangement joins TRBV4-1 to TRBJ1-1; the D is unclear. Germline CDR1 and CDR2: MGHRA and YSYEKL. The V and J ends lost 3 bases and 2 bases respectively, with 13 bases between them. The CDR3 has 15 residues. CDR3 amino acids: CASSQGPELNTEAFF. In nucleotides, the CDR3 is TGCGCCAGCAGCCAGGGCCCGGAGCTTAACACTGAAGCTTTCTTT.

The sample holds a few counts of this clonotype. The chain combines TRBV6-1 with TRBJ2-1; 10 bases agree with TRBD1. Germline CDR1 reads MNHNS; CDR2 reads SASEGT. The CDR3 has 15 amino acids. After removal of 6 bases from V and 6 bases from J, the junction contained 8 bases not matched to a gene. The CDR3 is CASSLTGQGTNEQFF. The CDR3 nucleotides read TGTGCCAGCAGCCTGACGGGACAGGGGACCAATGAGCAGTTCTTC.